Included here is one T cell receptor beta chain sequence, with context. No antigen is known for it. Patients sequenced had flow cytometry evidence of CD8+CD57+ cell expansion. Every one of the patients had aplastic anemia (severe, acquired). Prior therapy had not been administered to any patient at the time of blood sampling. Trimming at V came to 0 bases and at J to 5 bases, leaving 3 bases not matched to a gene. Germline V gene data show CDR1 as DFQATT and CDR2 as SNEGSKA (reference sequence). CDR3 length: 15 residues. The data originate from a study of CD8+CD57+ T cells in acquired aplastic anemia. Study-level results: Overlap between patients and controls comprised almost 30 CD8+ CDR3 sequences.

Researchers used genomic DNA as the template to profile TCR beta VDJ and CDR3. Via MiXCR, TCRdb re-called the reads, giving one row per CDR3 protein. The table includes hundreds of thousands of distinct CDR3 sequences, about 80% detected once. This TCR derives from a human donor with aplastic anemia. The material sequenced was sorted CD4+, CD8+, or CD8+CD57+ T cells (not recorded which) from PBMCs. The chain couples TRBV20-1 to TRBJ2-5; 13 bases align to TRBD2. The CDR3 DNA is TGCAGTGCTAGAGAGGGACTAGCGGGATATGAGACCCAGTACTTC. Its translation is CSAREGLAGYETQYF.